The entry below gives a single T cell receptor beta chain sequence along with its context. Its antigen is undetermined. This CDR3 region has 15 residues. From germline, CDR1 is LGHNA and CDR2 YNFKEQ. The V and J ends lost 4 bases and 8 bases respectively, with 18 bases between them. TCR beta CDR3 sequences were amplified from RNA transcripts. The TCR CDR3 was amplified in a first-round RT-PCR using the HTBI primer set. Each CDR3 protein is one row after TCRdb ran MiXCR on the multiplex PCR reads. Found here are approximately 720,000 distinct CDR3 sequences, under 20% of them singletons; the top ten hold 16%. The source of the sample is a study of T cells in Graves' hyperthyroidism and ophthalmopathy. General study results and limits: Blood also contained most expanded thyroid clonotypes above 0.001.

The source of this sequence is a woman aged 50 to 65 with Graves' hyperthyroidism that later progressed to Graves' ophthalmopathy. Sequencing used blood. The genes are TRBV4-2 and TRBJ2-1, with a tentative D call TRBD2 (7 bases). The chain's CDR3 is CASSPGGGGPYEQFF. The CDR3 bases are TGTGCCAGCAGCCCTGGGGGGGGGGGCCCATATGAGCAGTTCTTC.